The present T cell receptor (beta chain) was sequenced within a study of CD8 T cells in Susac syndrome (dated by TCRdb to about 2019). Background on the whole study: Of the Susac syndrome patients who were sequenced, about six had clinically active disease and roughly eight were in clinical remission. Susac syndrome patients were therapy-naive, on corticosteroids (some also receiving IVIg), or on IVIg alone at blood withdrawal. Repertoire sequencing was used to test whether CD8+ T cell activation and differentiation in Susac syndrome was antigen driven.

Taken from cysteine to phenylalanine, the CDR3 has 16 residues. The entry retains the CDR3 DNA only, 48 bases that are in frame from base 1. At the junction V is shortened by 8 bases and J by 4 bases, with 23 bases in between. As concerns this clonotype: Its antigen specificity is not known. Base qualities were left out, and no much larger clone turns up one base away.

General findings and caveats noted by the study authors: The number of individuals in the TCR sequencing and HLA analysis was recognized as being relatively small. In patients with Susac syndrome, the CD4+ T cell repertoire showed no detectable clonal expansion.

High-throughput TCR beta sequencing profiled peripheral blood CD8+ and CD4+ T cells from healthy donors, Susac syndrome patients and multiple sclerosis patients. Recently defined diagnostic criteria for definite or probable disease were met by the Susac syndrome patients. CD8+ TEMRA cells were enriched by FACS, while bulk CD8+ and CD4+ T cells were purified by magnetic negative isolation. Blood was drawn into EDTA tubes, processed within 24 hours, and PBMCs were isolated by density gradient centrifugation. PBMCs intended for TCR sequencing were frozen in liquid nitrogen and were later thawed in a 37 degrees C water bath. The sorted or isolated CD4+, CD8+ and CD8+ TEMRA cells had a purity of 90% or higher. RNA was extracted using the RNeasy kit, and roughly 0.5 to 1 ug of the RNA was reverse transcribed with random hexamers. The immunoSEQ multiplex PCR assay, covering 54 Vbeta and 13 Jbeta segments, was used to amplify TCR beta CDR3 regions. To correct PCR amplification bias, a synthetic template baseline was used for both primer optimization and computational correction. The authors processed their data as follows. Reads were annotated to V, D and J genes according to IMGT and were analyzed with immunoSEQ Analyzer, with only productive sequences retained. Clonality was calculated as one minus the Shannon entropy normalized by log2 of the number of productive unique sequences. Public and private clones were assessed among the 100 most prevalent clones of each patient and control. Susac-specific clones were defined as absent from healthy and MS cohorts, 850 to 1,300 published viral clones and other ImmuneACCESS disease sequences. The raw public data were reprocessed by TCRdb itself: fastp quality trimming at Q25, MiXCR clonotype calling, in-frame beta chains only. Rows are combined by CDR3 protein, so each entry shows the most common genes and DNA. These V and J calls originate from TCRdb's pipeline instead of the authors' own analysis. The sample contains about 210,000 distinct CDR3 sequences, about 94% of them found a single time. About 0.15% of the sample is in the top ten clones.

Sequencing input: CD4+ T cells from PBMCs. The chain is made from TRBV12-3 or TRBV12-4 and TRBJ1-2, and perhaps TRBD1 as D gene, on 6 matching bases. The receptor was isolated from a human donor with Susac syndrome. The sequence in DNA is TGTGCCAGCGGTGGGCGGGGGCCTCCCCCTCTCTATGGCTACACCTTC. Translated, this is CASGGRGPPPLYGYTF.